The 14 T cell receptor beta chains listed next were all sequenced from one sample in a study of shared clonotypes between healthy human individuals. Produced via immunoSEQ multiplex PCR; TCRdb's table is partial and in-frame only. The table lists almost 750,000 clones, approximately 77% of them singletons. Sequencing used memory CD4+ T cells sorted from blood. The sample's subset: CD45RA-negative fraction. All receptors derive from a woman aged 30 to 39 in good health.

The CDR3 region is CASTSTPTSTGIQYF. In nucleotides, the CDR3 is TGTGCCAGTACCTCCACCCCTACATCAACGGGCATTCAGTACTTC. The chain carries TRBV19 and TRBJ2-4; D gene ambiguous. The CDR3 runs 15 residues. In germline, CDR1 is LNHDA, CDR2 SQIVND (reference sequence). The V and J ends lost 7 bases and 9 bases respectively, with 22 bases between them.

CDR3 sequence: CASSFFSGNEQFF. The CDR3 region has the DNA TGTGCCAGCAGTTTTTTCTCCGGGAATGAGCAGTTCTTC. V is TRBV28 and J is TRBJ2-1; D is uncertain. The CDR3 loop spans 13 amino acids. V dropped 3 bases and J dropped 7 bases, with 10 bases sitting between them. Germline-derived CDR1 and CDR2 are MDHEN and SYDVKM.

This sequence joins TRBV19 and TRBJ2-5; D may correspond to TRBD1 or TRBD2 (5 bases each). The CDR3 runs 14 residues. The V end lost 5 bases, the J end lost 4 bases, and 14 bases lay between the germline ends. Germline V lookup: CDR1 LNHDA, CDR2 SQIVND (reference sequence). As DNA, the CDR3 is TGTGCCAGTAGTGTAGGAGAGGGGTCAGAGACCCAGTACTTC. Its translation: CASSVGEGSETQYF.

CDR3 sequence reads: CASSQDHAGVVEQYF. CDR3 DNA: TGTGCCAGCAGCCAAGATCACGCGGGAGTCGTCGAGCAGTACTTC. The chain employs TRBV14 and TRBJ2-7, with 7 nucleotides matching TRBD2. From germline, CDR1 is SGHDN and CDR2 FVKESK. Germline trimming cut 0 bases from V and 6 bases from J; bases unmatched to any gene: 8. The CDR3 length is 15 residues.

In its sample, this clone was seen a few times. The rearrangement uses TRBV5-1 and TRBJ2-3; 10 bases align to TRBD2. The CDR3 covers 15 residues. V trimming: 6 bases; J trimming: 1 base; junction bases outside the gene matches: 5. Germline CDR1 SGHRS, CDR2 YFSETQ. This CDR3 reads CASMIGTSGTDTQYF. The CDR3 bases are TGCGCCAGCATGATAGGGACTAGCGGCACAGATACGCAGTATTTT.

The chain has TRBV5-1 and TRBJ2-3; a possible D gene is TRBD2 (6 bases). Germline values: CDR1 SGHRS, CDR2 YFSETQ. V gave up 4 bases and J gave up 1 base, with 13 bases separating them. The CDR3 consists of 15 residues. The CDR3 DNA reads TGCGCCAGCAGCATAGCGGAACCGCGCACAGATACGCAGTATTTT. This sequence encodes CASSIAEPRTDTQYF.

This clone was recorded a few times. The chain combines TRBV18 with TRBJ1-2; 7 nucleotides match TRBD1. In germline, CDR1 is KGHSH, CDR2 LQKENI. V shed 2 bases, J shed 3 bases, and the junction held 6 bases outside the gene matches. The CDR3 length is 15 residues. The CDR3 coding sequence is TGTGCCAGCTCACCAGGGAGGGGGCATGACTATGGCTACACCTTC. Translated: CASSPGRGHDYGYTF.

The rearrangement joins TRBV5-1 to TRBJ2-5, with D unclear. Deletions cut 3 bases from V and 3 bases from J, with 12 bases between. The CDR3 contains 14 residues. The germline gives CDR1 SGHRS, CDR2 YFSETQ. Here the CDR3 DNA reads TGCGCCAGCAGCTACCAGCGTACCGAAGAGACCCAGTACTTC. Translation: CASSYQRTEETQYF.

J is TRBJ2-3 and V is TRBV6-4; D perhaps matches TRBD2 (5 bases). The CDR3 consists of 14 residues. Germline V lookup: CDR1 MRHNA, CDR2 SNTAGT. The V end was cut by 2 bases, the J end by 4 bases, with 10 bases between. CDR3 sequence reads: CASSDDSDADTQYF. CDR3 nucleotide sequence: TGTGCCAGCAGTGACGATAGCGATGCAGATACGCAGTATTTT.

The V and J genes are TRBV14 and TRBJ1-3; no clear D gene. The V and J ends lost 4 bases and 3 bases respectively, with 10 bases between them. The CDR3 runs 14 residues. Germline values: CDR1 SGHDN, CDR2 FVKESK. CDR3 sequence reads: CASSPDGGGNTIYF. The CDR3 DNA follows: TGTGCCAGCAGCCCGGACGGAGGTGGAAACACCATATATTTT.

The rearrangement joins TRBV11-2 to TRBJ2-3; D may be TRBD2 (5 bases). Germline CDR1 and CDR2: SGHAT and FQNNGV. The CDR3 runs 13 residues. Deletions cut 5 bases from V and 5 bases from J, with 11 bases between. Here the CDR3 reads CASSRGLKDTQYF. In DNA form, the CDR3 reads TGTGCCAGCAGCCGTGGACTCAAAGATACGCAGTATTTT.

The J gene is TRBJ1-1, the V gene TRBV9, with TRBD1 matching 7 bases. Germline V gene sequence: CDR1 SGDLS, CDR2 YYNGEE. The CDR3 is 16 amino acids. Losses at the gene ends were 3 bases for V and 1 base for J; bases not matched to a gene: 9. The CDR3: CASSAPTGRRNTEAFF. The CDR3 DNA sequence: TGTGCCAGCAGCGCACCGACAGGGCGGAGGAACACTGAAGCTTTCTTT. The full variable domain, its missing parts supplied by reference TRBV9 and TRBJ1-1, is DSGVTQTPKHLITATGQRVTLRCSPRSGDLSVYWYQQSLDQGLQFLIQYYNGEERAKGNILERFSAQQFPDLHSELNLSSLELGDSALYFCASSAPTGRRNTEAFFGQGTRLTVV.

This clone occurred once. V and J are TRBV11-2 and TRBJ2-2; no clear D gene. CDR1 and CDR2 from the germline V gene are SGHAT and FQNNGV. This CDR3 is 13 amino acids long. Trimming left V 4 bases short and J 4 bases short, with 7 bases between. This chain's CDR3 is CASSSWTTGELFF. The DNA of the CDR3 is TGTGCCAGCAGCTCGTGGACCACCGGGGAGCTGTTTTTT.

V is TRBV11-2 and J is TRBJ1-1; D remains ambiguous. Germline values: CDR1 SGHAT, CDR2 FQNNGV. CDR3 length: 14 amino acids. The V end lost 2 bases, the J end lost 1 base, and 8 bases lay between the germline ends. The DNA of the CDR3 is TGTGCCAGCAGCTTAAGGTCTCAGAACACTGAAGCTTTCTTT. Its protein is CASSLRSQNTEAFF.